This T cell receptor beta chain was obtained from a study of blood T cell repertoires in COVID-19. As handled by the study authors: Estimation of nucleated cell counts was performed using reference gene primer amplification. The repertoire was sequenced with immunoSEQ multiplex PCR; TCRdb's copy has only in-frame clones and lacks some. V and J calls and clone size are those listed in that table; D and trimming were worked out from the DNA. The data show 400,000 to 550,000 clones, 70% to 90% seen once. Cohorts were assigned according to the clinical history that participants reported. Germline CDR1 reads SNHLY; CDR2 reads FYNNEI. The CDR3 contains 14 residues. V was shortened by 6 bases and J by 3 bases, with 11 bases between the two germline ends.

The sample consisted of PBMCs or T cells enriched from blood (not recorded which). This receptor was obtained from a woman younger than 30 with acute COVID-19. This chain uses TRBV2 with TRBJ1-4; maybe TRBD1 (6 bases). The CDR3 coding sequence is TGTGCCAGCAGGGGCGACAGGCCTAATGAAAAACTGTTTTTT. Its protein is CASRGDRPNEKLFF.